This T cell receptor (beta chain) was recorded in a study of blood T cells in healthy people across ages. This clonotype was recorded a few times. Its matching antigen is unknown. A second 7 to 11 cycle PCR used barcoded and J-beta primers. One entry per CDR3 protein, called by TCRdb with MiXCR from the 5' RACE reads. The sample lists more than 900,000 distinct CDR3 sequences, roughly 29% seen once, with roughly 10% in the top ten. General study findings and limits: TCR beta diversity, measured per million T cells, fell in a roughly linear way with age.

The CDR3 spans 15 residues. Germline CDR1 reads ENHRY; CDR2 reads SYGVKD. V lost 5 bases and J lost 1; bases outside the gene matches: 8. This same sample was also taken into another study, of T cells of mothers and their children. That work states: Material was donated by three healthy Caucasian mothers and their six children.

The clonotype was recovered from a woman aged 40 to 50 in good health. This chain joins TRBV10-3 and TRBJ2-7; 7 nucleotides agree with TRBD1. The source material was blood. The chain's CDR3 is CAISSGTDASYEQYF. Written as DNA, the CDR3 is TGTGCCATCAGTTCCGGGACAGATGCTTCCTACGAGCAGTACTTC.